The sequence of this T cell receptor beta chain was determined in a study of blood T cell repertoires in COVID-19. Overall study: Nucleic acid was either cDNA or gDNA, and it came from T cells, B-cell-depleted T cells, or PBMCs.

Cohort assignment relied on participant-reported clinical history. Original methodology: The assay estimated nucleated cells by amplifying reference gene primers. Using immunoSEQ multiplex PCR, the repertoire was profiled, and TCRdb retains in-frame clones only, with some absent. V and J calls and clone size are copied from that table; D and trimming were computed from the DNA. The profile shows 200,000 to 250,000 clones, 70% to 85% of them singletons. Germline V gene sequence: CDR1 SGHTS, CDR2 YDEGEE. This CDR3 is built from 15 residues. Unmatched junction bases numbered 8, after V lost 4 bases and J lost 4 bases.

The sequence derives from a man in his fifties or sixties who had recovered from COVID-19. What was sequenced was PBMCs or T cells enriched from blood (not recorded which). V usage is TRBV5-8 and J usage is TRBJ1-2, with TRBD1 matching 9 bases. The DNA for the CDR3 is TGTGCCAGCAGCACGGACAGGGGTTACGGCTATGGCTACACCTTC. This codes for CASSTDRGYGYGYTF.